A selection of T cell receptor beta chains follows, all from one sample in a study of T-cell memory formation after mild COVID-19. TCRdb re-derived calls from the 5' RACE reads in MiXCR, one entry per CDR3 protein. The sample contains some 260,000 distinct CDR3 sequences, 15% to 20% of which appear only once. Sequenced: PBMCs or a T cell subset sorted from them (not recorded which). These receptors all stem from a young man who had mild COVID-19 (a few samples of this study predate the infection). Cell type and time point are not known. The CDR3 runs from the conserved cysteine through the conserved F or W. Each record gives: clone size, V gene, D gene, J gene, CDR3 protein, CDR3 DNA. D genes are given only for firm matches. Clone size is given for some rows only: seen once, a few or many times, or a class if the clone is expanded.

NA,TRBV7-2,NA,TRBJ2-1,CASSLVGRGLINEQFF,TGTGCCAGCAGCTTAGTGGGGCGGGGCCTAATCAATGAGCAGTTCTTC
few,TRBV6-4,NA,TRBJ1-5,CASQCGLRSSNQPQHF,TGTGCCAGCCAGTGCGGTCTTCGGTCTAGCAATCAGCCCCAGCATTTT
NA,TRBV6-5,NA,TRBJ1-2,CASRRIRLGENYGYTF,TGTGCCAGCAGGCGAATCCGATTAGGGGAAAACTATGGCTACACCTTC
few,TRBV18,TRBD1,TRBJ2-7,CASSQTPGTGAAYEQYF,TGTGCCAGCTCGCAAACTCCCGGGACAGGGGCCGCCTACGAGCAGTACTTC
NA,TRBV28,NA,TRBJ2-3,CATNPDRDTQYF,TGTGCCACCAACCCGGACCGTGATACGCAGTATTTT
NA,TRBV6-5,TRBD2,TRBJ2-5,CATQRGPQETQYF,TGTGCCACCCAGCGGGGGCCCCAAGAGACCCAGTACTTC
NA,TRBV6-2/TRBV6-3,NA,TRBJ1-1,CASRRQDHEAFF,TGTGCCAGCAGAAGACAGGACCATGAAGCTTTCTTT
NA,TRBV5-1,NA,TRBJ2-7,CASSSSTPSYEQYF,TGCGCCAGCAGTAGCTCGACTCCCTCCTACGAGCAGTACTTC
NA,TRBV12-3/TRBV12-4,NA,TRBJ2-1,CASSRGQKNEQFF,TGTGCCAGCAGCCGTGGACAGAAAAATGAGCAGTTCTTC
NA,TRBV28,NA,TRBJ2-1,CASSLSGIYNEQFF,TGTGCCAGCAGTTTATCGGGGATCTACAATGAGCAGTTCTTC
NA,TRBV9,TRBD1,TRBJ2-6,CASSALSRGQGGANVLTF,TGTGCCAGCAGCGCCCTGTCCAGGGGGCAAGGTGGGGCCAACGTCCTGACTTTC
few,TRBV4-2,NA,TRBJ2-1,CASSHPSEQFF,TGTGCCAGCAGCCACCCGAGTGAGCAGTTCTTC
NA,TRBV3-1,TRBD2,TRBJ2-1,CASSQGVGGAAEQFF,TGTGCCAGCAGCCAAGGGGTCGGGGGGGCCGCTGAGCAGTTCTTC
NA,TRBV18,TRBD2,TRBJ2-3,CASSPLAGETDTQYF,TGTGCCAGCTCCCCTTTGGCGGGGGAGACAGATACGCAGTATTTT
NA,TRBV19,NA,TRBJ1-2,CASSSADGLGGYTF,TGTGCCAGTAGTTCGGCAGACGGCCTGGGGGGCTACACCTTC
NA,TRBV15,TRBD1,TRBJ1-6,CATSREDRPNSPLHF,TGTGCCACCAGCAGAGAGGACAGGCCCAATTCACCCCTCCACTTT
few,TRBV24-1,TRBD1,TRBJ2-5,CATSDTGQAEETQYF,TGTGCCACCAGTGACACGGGACAGGCGGAAGAGACCCAGTACTTC
few,TRBV5-1,NA,TRBJ1-1,CASSLGLLAEAFF,TGCGCCAGCAGCTTGGGTCTACTTGCTGAAGCTTTCTTT
NA,TRBV6-2/TRBV6-3,NA,TRBJ1-6,CASRQGWASPLHF,TGTGCCAGTAGGCAAGGGTGGGCCTCGCCCCTCCACTTT
NA,TRBV2,NA,TRBJ1-4,CASTRGLGEKLFF,TGTGCCAGCACCCGGGGGCTGGGTGAAAAACTGTTTTTT
few,TRBV20-1,TRBD2,TRBJ2-5,CSATPWRGVEETQYF,TGCAGTGCCACCCCCTGGCGGGGGGTAGAAGAGACCCAGTACTTC
many,TRBV6-5,TRBD1,TRBJ2-1,CASRNRQGGYNEQFF,TGTGCCAGCAGAAATCGACAGGGGGGCTACAATGAGCAGTTCTTC
NA,TRBV29-1,TRBD2,TRBJ2-7,CSVSSGGGHEQYF,TGCAGCGTATCTAGCGGGGGCGGCCACGAGCAGTACTTC
NA,TRBV7-2,TRBD1,TRBJ2-7,CASSLLARGSPEQYF,TGTGCCAGCAGCTTACTCGCCAGGGGGTCCCCCGAGCAGTACTTC
many,TRBV20-1,NA,TRBJ2-3,CSAHPQFGASTDTQYF,TGCAGTGCTCATCCCCAATTCGGGGCTAGCACAGATACGCAGTATTTT
once,TRBV2,TRBD1,TRBJ2-1,CASSADRAYNEQFF,TGTGCCAGCAGTGCTGACAGGGCTTACAATGAGCAGTTCTTC
few,TRBV7-2,NA,TRBJ2-1,CASSLVGRGNEQFF,TGTGCCAGCAGCTTAGTAGGACGGGGCAATGAGCAGTTCTTC
few,TRBV12-3/TRBV12-4,NA,TRBJ1-6,CADTAGGIYSPLHF,TGTGCCGACACTGCGGGGGGCATATATTCACCCCTCCACTTT
few,TRBV7-2,TRBD1,TRBJ1-2,CASSPRQGPFGGYTF,TGTGCCAGCAGCCCCCGACAGGGGCCCTTCGGAGGCTACACCTTC
few,TRBV12-5,TRBD2,TRBJ2-7,CASGRSGGLYEQYF,TGTGCTAGTGGCCGTAGCGGGGGGCTCTACGAGCAGTACTTC
few,TRBV20-1,NA,TRBJ2-5,CSASSGQETQYF,TGCAGTGCTAGCAGCGGACAAGAGACCCAGTACTTC
few,TRBV19,TRBD1,TRBJ1-2,CASGGNSGQWGYGYTF,TGTGCCAGTGGGGGCAATTCGGGACAGTGGGGATATGGCTACACCTTC
NA,TRBV12-3/TRBV12-4,NA,TRBJ1-5,CASSLGRGVQPQHF,TGTGCCAGCAGTTTGGGGAGAGGGGTACAGCCCCAGCATTTT
NA,TRBV11-2,TRBD1,TRBJ2-3,CASSFSGTGRADTQYF,TGTGCCAGCAGCTTCTCGGGGACAGGGCGGGCAGATACGCAGTATTTT
NA,TRBV12-3/TRBV12-4,NA,TRBJ1-1,CASSGIDGTEAFF,TGTGCCAGCAGTGGGATAGATGGCACTGAAGCTTTCTTT